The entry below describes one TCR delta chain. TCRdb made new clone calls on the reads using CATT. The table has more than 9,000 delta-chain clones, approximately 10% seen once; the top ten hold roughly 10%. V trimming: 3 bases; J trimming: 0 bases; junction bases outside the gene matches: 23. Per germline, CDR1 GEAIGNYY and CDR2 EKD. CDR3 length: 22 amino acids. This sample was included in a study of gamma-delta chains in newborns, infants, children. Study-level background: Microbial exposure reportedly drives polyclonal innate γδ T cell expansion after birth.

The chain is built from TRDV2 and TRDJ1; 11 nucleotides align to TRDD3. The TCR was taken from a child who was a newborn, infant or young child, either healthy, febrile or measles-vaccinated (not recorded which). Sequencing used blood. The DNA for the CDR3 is TGTGCCTGTGACTCACTCTCTTTGGGGGATACGCGATCGGGGCGTCACACCGATAAACTCATCTTT. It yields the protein CACDSLSLGDTRSGRHTDKLIF.